The T cell receptor (beta chain) described here comes from a study of molecular identifiers for immune sequencing clone quantification. On the study more broadly: Replicates split RNA from approximately 22,000 or 94,000 naive CD8 cells five ways, and the researchers sequenced four portions. Study-level points and caveats: In CMV-specific effectors, clones above 20 copies held over 99% of molecules; naive, under 1%.

Making the bulk TCR libraries relied on previously described methods and listed TCR primers. Via MiXCR, TCRdb re-called the PCR reads, giving one row per CDR3 protein. The table includes 400,000 to 600,000 distinct CDR3 sequences, around 21% detected once. This clonotype occurred a few times. What it binds is unknown. A CD8+CD4-CCR7+CD45RA+ phenotype served as the sorting definition for naive CD8 T cells. V gave up 2 bases and J gave up 5 bases, with 4 bases separating them. This CDR3 has 11 amino acids. Germline V gives CDR1 MNHEY, CDR2 SVGEGT. The TCR comes from a human donor in good health. Some libraries in this study had Jurkat cell RNA spiked in. The gene calls are TRBV6-2 or TRBV6-3 and TRBJ2-7; D is undetermined. Material for sequencing was naive CD8+ T cells from blood, with Jurkat cell RNA spiked in. Described subset: FACS-sorted CD8+CD4-CCR7+CD45RA+ naive T cells. CDR3 DNA sequence: TGTGCCAGCAGTTACCCGGACGAGCAGTACTTC. Translation: CASSYPDEQYF.